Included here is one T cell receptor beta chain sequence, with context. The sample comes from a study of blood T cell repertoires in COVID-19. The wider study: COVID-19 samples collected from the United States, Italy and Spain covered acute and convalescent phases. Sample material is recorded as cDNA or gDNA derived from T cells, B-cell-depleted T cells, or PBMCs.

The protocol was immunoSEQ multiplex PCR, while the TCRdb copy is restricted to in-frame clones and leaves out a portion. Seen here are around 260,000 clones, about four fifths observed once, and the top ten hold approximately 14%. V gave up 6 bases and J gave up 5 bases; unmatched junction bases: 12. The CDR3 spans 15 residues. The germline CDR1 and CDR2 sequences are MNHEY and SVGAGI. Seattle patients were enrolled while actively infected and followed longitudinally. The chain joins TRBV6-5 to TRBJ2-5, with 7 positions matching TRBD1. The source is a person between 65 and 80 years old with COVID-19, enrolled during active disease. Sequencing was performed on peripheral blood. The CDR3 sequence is CASRRGQLTWETQYF. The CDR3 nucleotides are TGTGCCAGCAGGAGGGGACAGCTAACTTGGGAGACCCAGTACTTC.